This T cell receptor beta chain was sequenced for a study of T cells after yellow fever vaccination. Study-level information: SMART-Seq v4 Ultra Low Input handled preparation of low-cell-number fractions. Findings and caveats of the study: Only a small proportion of the clonotypes turned up in both the CD4 and the CD8 compartments, likely arising from convergent recombination. The booster response re-showed most primary clones: roughly 97% CD4, roughly 91% CD8.

It was through 5'RACE template switching that TCR cDNA was made, with a universal primer site and UMIs added. TCRdb passed the 5' RACE reads through MiXCR, listing each CDR3 protein once. The top ten hold approximately 19% of the sample, which has around 310,000 distinct CDR3 sequences, 3.5% to 4.5% seen once. Turning to this clonotype: As yet, its antigen is unknown.

The CDR3 consists of 18 residues. The germline CDR1 and CDR2 sequences are MNHEY and SMNVEV (reference sequence). V was cut by 5 bases and J by 3 bases, with 26 bases left in between. Here the sequenced sample was PBMCs, taken 15 days after the yellow fever booster vaccination. V gene TRBV27 combines with J gene TRBJ2-7, with D tentatively TRBD1 or TRBD2 (5 bases each). The sequence derives from a man aged 18 to 29 who received the YFV17D yellow fever vaccine. CDR3 DNA sequence: TGTGCCAGCAGTCCTGTAGACTTATTGGGACGGAGGAGCTACGAGCAGTACTTC. Its protein product is CASSPVDLLGRRSYEQYF.